The table lists the clone carrying this T cell receptor beta chain with many counts. This sample stems from a study of T cells in Graves' hyperthyroidism and ophthalmopathy. The overall study: The authors collected peripheral blood at initial diagnosis, before any treatment.

Ophthalmopathy patients had moderate-to-severe active disease, CAS ≥3, NOSPECS ≥4, and disease duration under 3 months. Amplified TCR beta CDR3 regions derived from RNA transcripts. With the HTBI primer set, the TCR CDR3 went through a first round of RT-PCR. TCRdb processed the multiplex PCR reads anew with MiXCR; each CDR3 protein has one entry. The sample carries hundreds of thousands of distinct CDR3 sequences, 14% recorded once. After removal of 3 bases from V and 4 bases from J, the junction contained 7 bases not matched to a gene. The germline V gene has CDR1 KGHSH and CDR2 LQKENI. The CDR3 consists of 16 residues.

This TCR derives from a woman in her forties or fifties with Graves' ophthalmopathy. Sequencing was performed on blood. The chain carries TRBV18 and TRBJ1-2, with TRBD1 matching over 11 bases. The CDR3 DNA reads as TGTGCCAGCTCACCCGAATGGACAGGGGGCTCCTATGGCTACACCTTC. Translating gives CASSPEWTGGSYGYTF.